What follows are 28 T cell receptor beta chains derived from one specimen sequenced in a study of OX40 agonist ivuxolimab in advanced cancers. Using immunoSEQ multiplex PCR, the repertoire was profiled, and TCRdb retains in-frame clones only, with some absent. This sample has around 62,000 clones, with about 90% found just once. Specimen: CD4+ or CD8+ T cells sorted from blood, collected in a trial of the OX40 agonist ivuxolimab. The origin of the receptors is an adult with an advanced solid tumor such as melanoma, head and neck, liver or kidney cancer.

This chain links TRBV6-5 with TRBJ2-5, with 8 positions matching TRBD1. Trimming cost V 6 bases and J 4 bases; bases outside gene matches: 4. This CDR3 has 13 amino acids. Germline CDR1 is MNHEY and CDR2 is SVGAGI. CDR3 protein: CASRDRERETQYF. As DNA, the CDR3 is TGTGCCAGCAGGGACAGGGAGAGAGAGACCCAGTACTTC.

The gene calls are TRBV5-5 and TRBJ2-2; D perhaps matches TRBD2 (6 bases). V was shortened by 4 bases and J by 6 bases, with 16 bases between the two germline ends. CDR1 and CDR2 (germline): SGHKS, YYEKEE (reference sequence). There are 15 residues in the CDR3. The CDR3 DNA follows: TGTGCCAGCAGCGGGAAAAGGGAGGACGCCGGGGAGCTGTTTTTT. Its protein is CASSGKREDAGELFF.

This chain links TRBV29-1 with TRBJ2-5; tentatively, D is TRBD1 (7 bases). The DNA end is more similar to TRBJ2-7, so the J call may be wrong. The germline V gene has CDR1 SQVTM and CDR2 ANQGSEA. CDR3 length: 12 amino acids. CDR3 coding DNA: TGCAGCGTTGACCAGGGGGGCTACGAGCAGTACTTC. The encoded protein is CSVDQGGYEQYF.

The count of this clone is one. The V call is TRBV6-1, the J call TRBJ1-2, with no clear D. This CDR3 spans 14 amino acids. Germline assignment: CDR1 MNHNS and CDR2 SASEGT. V lost 6 bases and J lost 4, with 15 bases in between. CDR3 nucleotides: TGTGCCAGCAGGGATAGAGGGCTCGGCTATGGCTACACCTTC. This codes for CASRDRGLGYGYTF.

The chain recombines TRBV27 with TRBJ1-5, with D possibly being TRBD1 (5 bases). The CDR3 extends over 14 amino acids. Germline V gene sequence: CDR1 MNHEY, CDR2 SMNVEV (reference sequence). The germline V and J ends were trimmed by 2 bases and 6 bases, with 11 bases remaining between them. CDR3 sequence reads: CASSLQGFSQPQHF. For the CDR3, the DNA is TGTGCCAGCAGTTTACAGGGCTTTAGTCAGCCCCAGCATTTT.

The chain is built from TRBV27 and TRBJ2-1; 12 bases map to TRBD1. The V gene's germline CDR1 is MNHEY and CDR2 SMNVEV (reference sequence). V was clipped by 5 bases and J by 7 bases; unmatched bases: 21. The CDR3 runs 20 residues. DNA of the CDR3: TGTGCCAGCAGTGGGTGGGGTGTGGGGGGGACAGGGGGCGGTTTGAATGAGCAGTTCTTC. It translates to CASSGWGVGGTGGGLNEQFF.

The rearrangement joins TRBV27 to TRBJ1-4; 9 bases agree with TRBD1. V dropped 2 bases and J dropped 7; count of bases not matched to a gene: 5. CDR1 is MNHEY, CDR2 SMNVEV, per germline (reference sequence). The CDR3 has 15 amino acids. DNA for the CDR3: TGTGCCAGCAGTTTAGGGGGACAGGGTACTGAAAAACTGTTTTTT. Its translation is CASSLGGQGTEKLFF.

The J gene is TRBJ2-1, the V gene TRBV7-9, with 8 positions matching TRBD2. CDR1 is SEHNR, CDR2 FQNEAQ, per germline (reference sequence). The CDR3 contains 15 residues. V gave up 2 bases and J gave up 8 bases; unmatched junction bases: 8. CDR3 loop: CASSLPGGPTDEQFF. CDR3 nucleotides: TGTGCCAGCAGCTTACCGGGAGGGCCTACGGATGAGCAGTTCTTC.

The chain employs TRBV19 and TRBJ1-5, with TRBD1 as a possible D gene (6 bases). The CDR3 spans 14 residues. V was cut by 6 bases and J by 4 bases, with 13 bases left in between. Germline loops: CDR1 LNHDA, CDR2 SQIVND (reference sequence). The CDR3 DNA reads as TGTGCCAGTAGGCAACAGGGACCGAATCAGCCCCAGCATTTT. The encoded protein is CASRQQGPNQPQHF.

The CDR3: CASSLDPGSNQPQHF. In DNA, the CDR3 is TGCGCCAGCAGCTTGGATCCGGGAAGCAATCAGCCCCAGCATTTT. The gene calls are TRBV5-1 and TRBJ1-5; D ambiguous. Trimming stripped 0 bases from V and 1 base from J, with 8 bases between. CDR1 and CDR2 (germline): SGHRS, YFSETQ. The CDR3 spans 15 residues.

V is TRBV5-1 and J is TRBJ2-7; 8 positions agree with TRBD2. The V gene's germline CDR1 is SGHRS and CDR2 YFSETQ. J was trimmed by 4 bases and V by 0 bases; bases with no gene match: 6. This CDR3 region has 15 residues. As DNA, the CDR3 is TGCGCCAGCAGCTTGGCCTCGGGGGGGCCTTACGAGCAGTACTTC. This codes for CASSLASGGPYEQYF.

The chain carries TRBV19 and TRBJ2-6; weak D call: TRBD1 (5 bases). The germline gives CDR1 LNHDA, CDR2 SQIVND (reference sequence). The CDR3 contains 15 residues. V was pared by 4 bases and J by 1 base, with 8 bases between. CDR3 region: CASSKGKSGANVLTF. The CDR3 nucleotides read TGTGCCAGTAGTAAGGGGAAATCTGGGGCCAACGTCCTGACTTTC.

V gene TRBV7-3 combines with J gene TRBJ2-5, with 14 positions matching TRBD2. Per germline, CDR1 SGHTA and CDR2 FQGTGA. The CDR3 loop spans 19 amino acids. The J segment lost 4 bases and the V segment lost 1 base, leaving 11 bases of the junction unmatched. The CDR3 is CASSLSPPGLAGVGETQYF. The CDR3 coding sequence is TGTGCCAGCAGCTTAAGTCCCCCGGGACTAGCGGGAGTTGGAGAGACCCAGTACTTC.

J is TRBJ1-4 and V is TRBV5-1; D might be TRBD1 (6 bases). Trimming removed 4 bases at V and 3 bases at J, with 10 bases between. Germline CDR1 and CDR2: SGHRS and YFSETQ. The length of the CDR3 is 14 residues. CDR3 DNA sequence: TGCGCCAGCAGCCGGGACACGGCTAATGAAAAACTGTTTTTT. Protein product: CASSRDTANEKLFF.

This sequence joins TRBV5-4 and TRBJ1-1, with a possible D match to TRBD1 (6 bases). The CDR3 length is 14 residues. The germline V gene has CDR1 SGHNT and CDR2 YYREEE (reference sequence). V lost 5 bases and J lost 10, with 21 bases in between. CDR3 region: CASRYGTTPGGAFF. The DNA for the CDR3 is TGTGCCAGCAGGTACGGGACAACGCCCGGGGGAGCTTTCTTT.

The chain has TRBV7-8 and TRBJ1-5, with 10 bases fitting TRBD1. From germline, CDR1 is SGHVS and CDR2 FQNEAQ. The CDR3 contains 16 residues. Trimming removed 5 bases from V and 2 bases from J; junction bases left unmatched: 6. The CDR3 sequence is CASSHPTGGGNQPQHF. In DNA, the CDR3 is TGTGCCAGCAGCCACCCGACAGGGGGCGGCAATCAGCCCCAGCATTTT.

CDR3 in DNA: TGTGCCAGCAGCTTAGGGGGACCCGGAGAGACCCAGTACTTC. Its protein product is CASSLGGPGETQYF. V usage is TRBV13 and J usage is TRBJ2-5, with D perhaps given as TRBD1 or TRBD2 (5 bases each). V lost 0 bases and J lost 4, with 9 bases in between. Germline V gene lookup returns CDR1 PRHDT and CDR2 FYEKMQ (reference sequence). This CDR3 spans 14 amino acids.

The rearrangement joins TRBV14 to TRBJ1-1; D not resolved. Germline V CDR1 and CDR2: SGHDN, FVKESK. V was pared by 4 bases and J by 1 base, with 7 bases between. This CDR3 region has 13 residues. As DNA, the CDR3 is TGTGCCAGCAGCCTAAACCAGAACACTGAAGCTTTCTTT. This gives the protein CASSLNQNTEAFF.

The V call is TRBV28, the J call TRBJ1-5; TRBD1 matches at 12 bases. The CDR3 spans 19 residues. V shed 5 bases, J shed 2 bases, and the junction held 13 bases outside the gene matches. In germline, CDR1 is MDHEN, CDR2 SYDVKM. The CDR3 DNA reads TGTGCCAGCAGTGGACCGGGACAGGGGGCTGGTGGGGGCAATCAGCCCCAGCATTTT. It yields the protein CASSGPGQGAGGGNQPQHF.

In this sample, this clone turned up once. The chain couples TRBV6-5 to TRBJ2-5; 8 bases map to TRBD2. Germline values: CDR1 MNHEY, CDR2 SVGAGI. The V segment lost 0 bases and the J segment 5 bases; nucleotides outside the gene matches: 2. The CDR3 covers 14 residues. CDR3 residues: CASSYSRLAETQYF. The CDR3 coding sequence is TGTGCCAGCAGTTACTCGAGACTAGCGGAGACCCAGTACTTC.

The chain recombines TRBV6-1 with TRBJ2-7; 10 positions agree with TRBD1. The germline gives CDR1 MNHNS, CDR2 SASEGT. Trimming took 6 bases from V and 5 from J; bases not matched to a gene: 4. This CDR3 comprises 13 residues. Here the CDR3 reads CASSRDRGDEQYF. The CDR3 DNA reads as TGTGCCAGCAGCCGGGACAGGGGCGACGAGCAGTACTTC.

The gene calls are TRBV6-6 and TRBJ1-1; tentative D call: TRBD1 (6 bases). CDR1 is MNHNY and CDR2 is SVGAGI in the germline V gene (reference sequence). V was trimmed by 0 bases and J by 0 bases, leaving 11 bases between them. This CDR3 is built from 16 residues. The CDR3 DNA reads as TGTGCCAGCAGTTACTCGGGGACAAGCATGAACACTGAAGCTTTCTTT. As protein: CASSYSGTSMNTEAFF.

The chain employs TRBV5-1 and TRBJ2-3, with unresolved D. There are 14 residues in the CDR3. V was pared by 4 bases and J by 0 bases, with 9 bases between. The V gene's germline CDR1 is SGHRS and CDR2 YFSETQ. This chain's CDR3 is CASSPRSSTDTQYF. The DNA for the CDR3 is TGCGCCAGCAGCCCCAGATCTAGCACAGATACGCAGTATTTT. Full variable domain (remainder filled in from reference TRBV5-1 and TRBJ2-3): KAGVTQTPRYLIKTRGQQVTLSCSPISGHRSVSWYQQTPGQGLQFLFEYFSETQRNKGNFPGRFSGRQFSNSRSEMNVSTLELGDSALYLCASSPRSSTDTQYFGPGTRLTVL.

The rearrangement joins TRBV28 to TRBJ2-3; possibly TRBD2 for D (5 bases). The CDR3 runs to 14 residues. Germline V CDR1 and CDR2: MDHEN, SYDVKM. V gave up 3 bases and J gave up 9 bases, with 16 bases separating them. CDR3 in amino acids: CASSFFTSLGTQYF. The CDR3 nucleotides are TGTGCCAGCAGTTTCTTCACTAGTTTGGGGACGCAGTATTTT.

The rearrangement uses TRBV5-1 and TRBJ2-1, with D possibly being TRBD1 (6 bases). This CDR3 is 14 amino acids long. The germline CDR1 and CDR2 sequences are SGHRS and YFSETQ. The V end was cut by 3 bases, the J end by 10 bases, with 17 bases between. The CDR3: CASSWGTLADEQFF. In nucleotides, the CDR3 is TGCGCCAGCAGCTGGGGGACACTCGCGGACGAGCAGTTCTTC.

The rearrangement links TRBV15 to TRBJ2-7, with D tentatively TRBD2 (5 bases). CDR3 length: 12 residues. Germline V gene data show CDR1 as LNHNV and CDR2 as YYDKDF (reference sequence). Trimming took 5 bases from V and 6 from J, leaving 11 bases between them. The CDR3 region is CATSHSGGEQYF. The CDR3 DNA reads as TGTGCCACCAGCCACAGCGGTGGCGAGCAGTACTTC.

The V gene is TRBV6-1, the J gene TRBJ2-7, with D unclear. CDR1 MNHNS and CDR2 SASEGT come from the germline V gene. The CDR3 loop spans 13 amino acids. V shed 2 bases and J shed 6 bases, with 11 bases lying between them. The CDR3 DNA is TGTGCCAGCAGTGAATTGGGCCCCGTCGAGCAGTACTTC. Protein: CASSELGPVEQYF.

The V and J genes are TRBV28 and TRBJ1-1; 8 nucleotides agree with TRBD1. V was pared by 5 bases and J by 5 bases, with 13 bases of the junction left unmatched. This CDR3 spans 16 amino acids. The germline V gene encodes CDR1 MDHEN and CDR2 SYDVKM. Here the CDR3 DNA reads TGTGCCAGCAGTCACCCTCGGACAGGGAGGCGGACTGAAGCTTTCTTT. This gives the protein CASSHPRTGRRTEAFF.